A selection of T cell receptor beta chains follows, all from one sample in a study of cytomegalovirus exposure and HLA in healthy donors. The protocol was immunoSEQ multiplex PCR, while the TCRdb copy is restricted to in-frame clones and leaves out a portion. This sample has 120,000 or so clones, with about 80% found just once. The sequenced sample was PBMCs. All receptors come from a man younger than 35 in good health and CMV-seronegative. The CDR3 runs from the conserved cysteine through the conserved F or W. The order of the fields is D gene, clone size, J gene, CDR3 length, V gene, CDR3 protein, CDR3 DNA. The D gene is left open where the match is weak. Clone size, where shown, is once, few, many, or a class for clones that have expanded.

>NA|NA|TRBJ2-1|14|TRBV29-1
CSVGASGVNNEQFF
TGCAGCGTTGGGGCAAGCGGAGTCAACAATGAGCAGTTCTTC
>TRBD1|NA|TRBJ1-1|14|TRBV6-5
CASSYAGGKGKAFF
TGTGCCAGCAGTTACGCAGGGGGGAAAGGTAAAGCTTTCTTT
>TRBD1|NA|TRBJ1-4|14|TRBV6-5
CASSSGQGYEKLFF
TGTGCCAGCAGTTCGGGACAGGGTTATGAAAAACTGTTTTTT
>TRBD2|once|TRBJ2-1|16|TRBV19
CASSAKTSGGVREQFF
TGTGCCAGTAGTGCAAAGACTAGCGGAGGAGTCCGGGAGCAGTTCTTC
>NA|NA|TRBJ2-2|14|TRBV11-2
CASSSITSLGELFF
TGTGCCAGCAGCTCGATAACTAGTTTAGGGGAGCTGTTTTTT
>TRBD2|NA|TRBJ2-7|14|TRBV6-5
CASSYSLAGYEQYF
TGTGCCAGCAGTTACTCGCTAGCGGGGTACGAGCAGTACTTC
>NA|NA|TRBJ1-4|13|TRBV29-1
CSAGRGGEEKLFF
TGCAGCGCGGGCCGGGGGGGGGAAGAAAAACTGTTTTTT
>TRBD1|NA|TRBJ1-4|16|TRBV30
CAWSVPRSGGGEKLFF
TGTGCCTGGAGTGTACCGAGGTCAGGGGGCGGAGAAAAACTGTTTTTT
>NA|NA|TRBJ1-2|15|TRBV18
CASSQSKTTNYGYTF
TGTGCCAGCTCACAATCCAAGACAACTAACTATGGCTACACCTTC
>TRBD2|NA|TRBJ2-3|18|TRBV7-8
CASTLRRVLGGTTDTQYF
TGTGCCAGCACCCTCCGGCGGGTTCTCGGGGGGACCACAGATACGCAGTATTTT
>TRBD2|few|TRBJ2-5|17|TRBV11-2
CASRPSVASGRQETQYF
TGTGCCAGCAGGCCCTCGGTGGCTAGCGGGCGGCAAGAGACCCAGTACTTC
>NA|once|TRBJ1-3|16|TRBV18
CASSPPSVDSGNTIYF
TGTGCCAGCTCACCCCCCAGTGTTGACTCTGGAAACACCATATATTTT
>NA|NA|TRBJ1-2|16|TRBV7-2
CASSFGGTEGNYGYTF
TGTGCCAGCAGCTTTGGGGGGACTGAGGGTAACTATGGCTACACCTTC
>NA|NA|TRBJ1-6|13|TRBV28
CASSAGYNSPLHF
TGTGCCAGCAGTGCAGGGTATAATTCACCCCTCCACTTT
>TRBD2|NA|TRBJ2-1|16|TRBV12-5
CASGLPKLAGGYEQFF
TGTGCTAGTGGTTTGCCCAAACTAGCGGGAGGGTATGAGCAGTTCTTC
>TRBD1|few|TRBJ1-3|16|TRBV10-3
CAITQTGVGSGNTIYF
TGTGCCATCACCCAGACAGGGGTGGGATCTGGAAACACCATATATTTT
>TRBD1|NA|TRBJ1-1|15|TRBV5-6
CASSFWDRGGTEAFF
TGTGCCAGCAGCTTCTGGGACAGGGGTGGCACTGAAGCTTTCTTT
>NA|NA|TRBJ2-2|12|TRBV30
CAWRQRPGELFF
TGTGCCTGGAGGCAGCGGCCCGGGGAGCTGTTTTTT
>TRBD1|NA|TRBJ2-1|15|TRBV7-3
CASSLMPGGYNEQFF
TGTGCCAGCAGCTTAATGCCAGGGGGCTACAATGAGCAGTTCTTC
>NA|NA|TRBJ1-3|14|TRBV6-5
CASHLDTSGNTIYF
TGTGCCAGTCATTTAGACACTTCTGGAAACACCATATATTTT
>TRBD1|NA|TRBJ2-5|13|TRBV7-2
CASNYDRVETQYF
TGTGCCAGCAACTACGACAGGGTTGAGACCCAGTACTTC
>NA|NA|TRBJ1-1|14|TRBV11-2
CASRSARDFSWAFF
TGTGCCAGCAGATCCGCCAGGGATTTCAGTTGGGCTTTCTTT
>NA|NA|TRBJ2-1|15|TRBV7-9
CASSLPRRLGNEQFF
TGTGCCAGCAGCCTTCCTCGCAGGTTGGGCAATGAGCAGTTCTTC
>NA|NA|TRBJ2-7|11|TRBV20-1
CSARRAYEQYF
TGCAGTGCCAGGAGGGCCTACGAGCAGTACTTC